This TCR beta chain emerged from a study of blood T cell repertoires in COVID-19. Only in-frame clones appear in the TCRdb table, and some are missing; sequencing was by immunoSEQ multiplex PCR. The table records about 500,000 clones, about nine tenths of them present only once. The CDR3 is made up of 16 amino acids. Germline CDR1 and CDR2: SEHNR and FQNEAQ (reference sequence). Trimming at V came to 0 bases and at J to 1 base, leaving 0 bases not matched to a gene. V gene TRBV7-9 combines with J gene TRBJ2-5; 12 nucleotides agree with TRBD2. The TCR was taken from a woman aged 18-29 years who had recovered from COVID-19. Sequencing used PBMCs or T cells enriched from blood (not recorded which). DNA for the CDR3: TGTGCCAGCAGCTTAGCACTAGCGGGGGGCCAAGAGACCCAGTACTTC. It yields the protein CASSLALAGGQETQYF.